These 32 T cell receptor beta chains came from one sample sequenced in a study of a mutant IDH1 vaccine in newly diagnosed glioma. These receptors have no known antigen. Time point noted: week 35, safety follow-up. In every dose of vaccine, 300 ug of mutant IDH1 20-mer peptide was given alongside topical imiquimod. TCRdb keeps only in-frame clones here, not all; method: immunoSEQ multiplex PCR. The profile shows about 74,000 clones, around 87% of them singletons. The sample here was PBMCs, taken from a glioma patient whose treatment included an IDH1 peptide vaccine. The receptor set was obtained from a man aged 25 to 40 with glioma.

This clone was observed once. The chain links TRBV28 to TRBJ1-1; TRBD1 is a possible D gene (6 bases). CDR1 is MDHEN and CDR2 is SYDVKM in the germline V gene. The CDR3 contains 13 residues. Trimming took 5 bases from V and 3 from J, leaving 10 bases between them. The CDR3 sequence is CASSTGFYTEAFF. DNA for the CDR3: TGTGCCAGCAGTACAGGGTTTTACACTGAAGCTTTCTTT.

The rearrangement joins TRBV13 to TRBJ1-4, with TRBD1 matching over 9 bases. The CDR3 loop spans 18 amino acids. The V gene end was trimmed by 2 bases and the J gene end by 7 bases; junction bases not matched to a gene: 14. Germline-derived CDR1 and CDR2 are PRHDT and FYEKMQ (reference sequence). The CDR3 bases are TGTGCCAGCAGCTTATCCACCCCTCCCGACAGGGGGATTGAAAAACTGTTTTTT. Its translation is CASSLSTPPDRGIEKLFF.

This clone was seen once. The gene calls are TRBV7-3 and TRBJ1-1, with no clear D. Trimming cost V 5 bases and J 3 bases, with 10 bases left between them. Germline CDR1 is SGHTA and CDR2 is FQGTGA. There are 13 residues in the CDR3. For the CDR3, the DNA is TGTGCCAGCAGCCAAGTCGGGGACACTGAAGCTTTCTTT. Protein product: CASSQVGDTEAFF. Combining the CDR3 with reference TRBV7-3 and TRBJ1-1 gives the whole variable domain GAGVSQTPSNKVTEKGKYVELRCDPISGHTALYWYRQSLGQGPEFLIYFQGTGAADDSGLPNDRFFAVRPEGSVSTLKIQRTERGDSAVYLCASSQVGDTEAFFGQGTRLTVV.

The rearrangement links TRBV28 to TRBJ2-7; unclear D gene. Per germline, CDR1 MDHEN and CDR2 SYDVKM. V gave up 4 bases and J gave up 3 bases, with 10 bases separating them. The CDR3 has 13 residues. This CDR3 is CASSSGLYYEQYF. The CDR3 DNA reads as TGTGCCAGCAGTTCCGGTTTGTACTACGAGCAGTACTTC.

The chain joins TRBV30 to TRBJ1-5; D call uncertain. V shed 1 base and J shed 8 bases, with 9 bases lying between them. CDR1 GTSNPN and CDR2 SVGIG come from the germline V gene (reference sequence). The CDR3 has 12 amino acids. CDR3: CAWSAGLEPQHF. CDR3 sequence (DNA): TGTGCCTGGAGTGCGGGTCTCGAGCCCCAGCATTTT.

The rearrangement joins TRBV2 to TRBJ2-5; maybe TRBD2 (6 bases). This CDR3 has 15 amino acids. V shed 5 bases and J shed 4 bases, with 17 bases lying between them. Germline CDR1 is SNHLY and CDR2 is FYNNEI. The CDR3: CASSLDYPGGETQYF. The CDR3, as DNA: TGTGCCAGCAGTTTGGACTACCCAGGAGGAGAGACCCAGTACTTC.

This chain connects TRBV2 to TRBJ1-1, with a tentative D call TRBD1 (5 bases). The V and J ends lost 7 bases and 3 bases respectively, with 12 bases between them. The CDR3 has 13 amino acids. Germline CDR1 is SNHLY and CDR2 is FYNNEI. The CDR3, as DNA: TGTGCCAGCACCCCAGAGGGGTACACTGAAGCTTTCTTT. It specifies CASTPEGYTEAFF.

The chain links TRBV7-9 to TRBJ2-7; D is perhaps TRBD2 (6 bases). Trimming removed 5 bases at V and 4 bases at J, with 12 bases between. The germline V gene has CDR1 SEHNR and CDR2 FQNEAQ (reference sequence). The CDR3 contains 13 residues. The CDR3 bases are TGTGCCAGCAGCGGGGGGAGCTTGTACGAGCAGTACTTC. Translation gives CASSGGSLYEQYF.

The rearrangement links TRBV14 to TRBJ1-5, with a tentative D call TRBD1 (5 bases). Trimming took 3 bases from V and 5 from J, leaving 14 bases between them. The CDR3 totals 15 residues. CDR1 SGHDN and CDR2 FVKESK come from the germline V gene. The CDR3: CASSQGGGRDQPQHF. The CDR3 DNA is TGTGCCAGCAGCCAGGGGGGGGGACGAGATCAGCCCCAGCATTTT.

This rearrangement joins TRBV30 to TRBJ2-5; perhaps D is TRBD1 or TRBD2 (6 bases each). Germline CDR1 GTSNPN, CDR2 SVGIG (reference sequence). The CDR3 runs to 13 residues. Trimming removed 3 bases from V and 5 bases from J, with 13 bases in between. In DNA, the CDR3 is TGTGCCTGGAGGGGTCGGGGGCAGGAGACCCAGTACTTC. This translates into CAWRGRGQETQYF.

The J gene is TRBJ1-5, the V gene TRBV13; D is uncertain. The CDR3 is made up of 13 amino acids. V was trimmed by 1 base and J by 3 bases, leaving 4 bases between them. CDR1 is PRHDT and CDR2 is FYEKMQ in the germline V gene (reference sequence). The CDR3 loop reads CASSLANNQPQHF. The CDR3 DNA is TGTGCCAGCAGCTTAGCTAACAATCAGCCCCAGCATTTT.

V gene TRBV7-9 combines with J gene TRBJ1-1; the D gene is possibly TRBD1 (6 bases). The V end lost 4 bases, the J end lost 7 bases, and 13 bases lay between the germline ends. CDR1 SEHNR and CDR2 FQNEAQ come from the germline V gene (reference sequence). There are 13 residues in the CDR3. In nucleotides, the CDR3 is TGTGCCAGCAGCTCCTACAGGGAAGGTGAAGCTTTCTTT. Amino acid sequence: CASSSYREGEAFF.

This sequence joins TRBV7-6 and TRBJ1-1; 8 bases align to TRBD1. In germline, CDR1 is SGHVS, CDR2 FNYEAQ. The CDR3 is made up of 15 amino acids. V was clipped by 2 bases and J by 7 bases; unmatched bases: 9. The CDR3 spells CASSLSQGALNEAFF. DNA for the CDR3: TGTGCCAGCAGCTTATCCCAGGGGGCGCTTAATGAAGCTTTCTTT.

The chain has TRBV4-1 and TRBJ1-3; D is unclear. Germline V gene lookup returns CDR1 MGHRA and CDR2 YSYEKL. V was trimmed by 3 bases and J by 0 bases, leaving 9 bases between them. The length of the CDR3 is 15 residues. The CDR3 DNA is TGCGCCAGCAGCCAGACTCCTAACTCTGGAAACACCATATATTTT. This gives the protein CASSQTPNSGNTIYF.

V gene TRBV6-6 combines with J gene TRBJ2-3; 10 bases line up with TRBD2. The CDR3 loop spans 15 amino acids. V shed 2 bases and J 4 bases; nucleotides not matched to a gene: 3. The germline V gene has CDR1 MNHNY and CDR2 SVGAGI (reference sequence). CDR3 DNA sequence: TGTGCCAGCAGTTACGCAGCGGGGGGGGCAGATACGCAGTATTTT. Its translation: CASSYAAGGADTQYF.

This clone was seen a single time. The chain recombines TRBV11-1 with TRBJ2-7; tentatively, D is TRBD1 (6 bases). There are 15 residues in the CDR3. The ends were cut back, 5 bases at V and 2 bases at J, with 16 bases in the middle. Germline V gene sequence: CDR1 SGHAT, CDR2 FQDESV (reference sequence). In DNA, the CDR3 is TGTGCCAGCAGCCCGGTGACAGGTCCCCCCTACGAGCAGTACTTC. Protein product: CASSPVTGPPYEQYF.

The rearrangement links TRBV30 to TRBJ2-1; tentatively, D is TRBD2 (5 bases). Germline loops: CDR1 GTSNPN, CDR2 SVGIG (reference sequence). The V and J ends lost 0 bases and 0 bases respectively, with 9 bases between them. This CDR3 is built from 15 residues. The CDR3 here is CAWSVDSSSYNEQFF. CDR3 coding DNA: TGTGCCTGGAGTGTGGACTCGAGCTCCTACAATGAGCAGTTCTTC.

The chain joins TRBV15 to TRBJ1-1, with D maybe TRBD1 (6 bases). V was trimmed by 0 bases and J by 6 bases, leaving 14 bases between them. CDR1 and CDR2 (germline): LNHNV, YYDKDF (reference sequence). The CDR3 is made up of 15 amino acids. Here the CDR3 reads CATSRDQYGQPEAFF. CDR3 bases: TGTGCCACCAGCAGAGATCAGTACGGACAGCCTGAAGCTTTCTTT.

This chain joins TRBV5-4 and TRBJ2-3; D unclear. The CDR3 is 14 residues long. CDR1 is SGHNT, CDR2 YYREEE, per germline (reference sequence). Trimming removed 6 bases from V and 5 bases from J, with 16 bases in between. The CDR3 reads CASKNPEVEDTQYF. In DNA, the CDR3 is TGTGCCAGCAAAAACCCGGAAGTCGAAGATACGCAGTATTTT.

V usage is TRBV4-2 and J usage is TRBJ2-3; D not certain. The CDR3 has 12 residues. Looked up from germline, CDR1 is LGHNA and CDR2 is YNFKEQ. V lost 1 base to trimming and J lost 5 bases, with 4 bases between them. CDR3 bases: TGTGCCAGCAGCCAAGGGGGAGATACGCAGTATTTT. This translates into CASSQGGDTQYF.

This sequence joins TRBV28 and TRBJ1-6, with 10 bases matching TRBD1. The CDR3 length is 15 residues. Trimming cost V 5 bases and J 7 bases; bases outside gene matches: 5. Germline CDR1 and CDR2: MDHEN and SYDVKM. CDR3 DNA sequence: TGTGCCAGCAGTCCCCGGACAGGGGGGAATTCACCCCTCCACTTT. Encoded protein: CASSPRTGGNSPLHF.

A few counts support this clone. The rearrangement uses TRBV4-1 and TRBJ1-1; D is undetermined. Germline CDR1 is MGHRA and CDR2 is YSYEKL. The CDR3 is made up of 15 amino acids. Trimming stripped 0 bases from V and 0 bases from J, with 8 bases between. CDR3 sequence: CASSQEPGMNTEAFF. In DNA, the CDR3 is TGCGCCAGCAGCCAAGAGCCCGGGATGAACACTGAAGCTTTCTTT.

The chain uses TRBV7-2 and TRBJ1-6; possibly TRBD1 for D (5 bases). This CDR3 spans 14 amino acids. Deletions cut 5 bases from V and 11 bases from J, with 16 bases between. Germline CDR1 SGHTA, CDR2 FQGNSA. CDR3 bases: TGTGCCAGCAGCGGAAATTCAGGGAATGCACCCCTCCACTTT. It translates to CASSGNSGNAPLHF.

The CDR3 DNA sequence: TGTGCCAGCTCACCCTTCCCCACAGGGGGTGGCAATCAGCCCCAGCATTTT. The encoded protein is CASSPFPTGGGNQPQHF. The V and J genes are TRBV18 and TRBJ1-5, with 8 bases lining up with TRBD1. The germline V gene has CDR1 KGHSH and CDR2 LQKENI. This CDR3 has 17 residues. V was pared by 3 bases and J by 2 bases, with 9 bases of the junction left unmatched.

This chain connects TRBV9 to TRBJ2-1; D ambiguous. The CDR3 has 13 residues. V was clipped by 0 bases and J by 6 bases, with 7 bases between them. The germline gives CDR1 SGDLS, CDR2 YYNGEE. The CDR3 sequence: CASSVDSANEQFF. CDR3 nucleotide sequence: TGTGCCAGCAGCGTAGATTCCGCCAATGAGCAGTTCTTC.

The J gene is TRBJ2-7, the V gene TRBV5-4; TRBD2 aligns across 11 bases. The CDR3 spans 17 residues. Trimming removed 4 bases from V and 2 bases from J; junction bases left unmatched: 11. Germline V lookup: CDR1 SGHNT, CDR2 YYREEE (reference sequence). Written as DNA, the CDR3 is TGTGCCAGCAGCAAGAAAACCGGGACTAGCGGAACCTACGAGCAGTACTTC. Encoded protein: CASSKKTGTSGTYEQYF.

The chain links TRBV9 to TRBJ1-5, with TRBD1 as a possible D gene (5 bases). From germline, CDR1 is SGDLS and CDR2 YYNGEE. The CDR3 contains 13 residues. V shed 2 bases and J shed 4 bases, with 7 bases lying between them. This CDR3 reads CASSVSGNQPQHF. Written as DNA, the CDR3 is TGTGCCAGCAGCGTGTCAGGGAATCAGCCCCAGCATTTT.

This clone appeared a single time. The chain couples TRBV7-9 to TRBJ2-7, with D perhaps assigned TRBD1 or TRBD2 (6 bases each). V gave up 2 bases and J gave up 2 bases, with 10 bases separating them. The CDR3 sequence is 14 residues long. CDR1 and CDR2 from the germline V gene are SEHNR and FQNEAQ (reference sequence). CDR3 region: CASSLRGDPYEQYF. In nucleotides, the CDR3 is TGTGCCAGCAGCTTAAGGGGGGACCCCTACGAGCAGTACTTC.

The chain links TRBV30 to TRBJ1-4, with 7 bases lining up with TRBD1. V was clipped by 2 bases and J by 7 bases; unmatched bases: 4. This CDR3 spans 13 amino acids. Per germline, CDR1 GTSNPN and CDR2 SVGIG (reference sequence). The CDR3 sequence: CAWSRQGPEKLFF. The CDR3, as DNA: TGTGCCTGGAGTCGACAGGGCCCTGAAAAACTGTTTTTT.

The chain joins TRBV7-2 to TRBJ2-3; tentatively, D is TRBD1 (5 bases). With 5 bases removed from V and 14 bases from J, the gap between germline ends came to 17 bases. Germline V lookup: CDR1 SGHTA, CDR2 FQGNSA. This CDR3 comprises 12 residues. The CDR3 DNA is TGTGCCAGCAGCCTGAGGTCGGACATGGGGTATTTT. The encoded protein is CASSLRSDMGYF. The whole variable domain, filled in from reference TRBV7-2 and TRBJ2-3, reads GAGVSQSPSNKVTEKGKDVELRCDPISGHTALYWYRQSLGQGLEFLIYFQGNSAPDKSGLPSDRFSAERTGGSVSTLTIQRTQQEDSAVYLCASSLRSDMGYFGPGTRLTVL.

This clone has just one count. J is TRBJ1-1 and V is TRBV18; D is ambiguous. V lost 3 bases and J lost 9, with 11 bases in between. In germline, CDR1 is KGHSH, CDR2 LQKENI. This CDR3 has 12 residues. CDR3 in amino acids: CASSPSSGKAFF. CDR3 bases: TGTGCCAGCTCACCCAGTTCGGGTAAAGCTTTCTTT.

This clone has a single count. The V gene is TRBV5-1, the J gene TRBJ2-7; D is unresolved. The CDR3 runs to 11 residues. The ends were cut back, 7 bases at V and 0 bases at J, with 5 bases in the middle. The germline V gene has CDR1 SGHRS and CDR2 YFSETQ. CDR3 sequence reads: CASGDSYEQYF. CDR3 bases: TGCGCCAGCGGTGACTCCTACGAGCAGTACTTC.